The clone carrying this T cell receptor (beta chain) was counted once. The antigen is undetermined. The data belong to a study of PD-1 blockade in classical Hodgkin lymphoma. At the level of the study: Administration of nivolumab to patients was at 3 mg/kg intravenously every 2 weeks. General study points: Unlike CD8+ TCR diversity, which did not rise significantly by C4D1, CD4+ TCR diversity did. Whoever responded completely had baseline diversity much like that seen in newly diagnosed patients.

V dropped 7 bases and J dropped 6 bases, with 9 bases sitting between them. CDR1 LNHDA and CDR2 SQIVND come from the germline V gene (reference sequence). This CDR3 has 12 amino acids. All the patients suffered relapse after autologous stem cell transplantation, and brentuximab vedotin exposure differed. The table came from immunoSEQ multiplex PCR; TCRdb's copy has only in-frame clones and leaves some out. Here the sample spans roughly 47,000 clones, over 60% being singletons. The chain links TRBV19 to TRBJ2-2, with a weak D call TRBD2 (6 bases). This clonotype was obtained from a human donor with classical Hodgkin lymphoma. The specimen comprised peripheral blood mononuclear cells (PBMCs), sampled before the second cycle of nivolumab. CDR3: CASKAGSGELFF. CDR3 nucleotide sequence: TGTGCCAGTAAGGCGGGATCCGGGGAGCTGTTTTTT.